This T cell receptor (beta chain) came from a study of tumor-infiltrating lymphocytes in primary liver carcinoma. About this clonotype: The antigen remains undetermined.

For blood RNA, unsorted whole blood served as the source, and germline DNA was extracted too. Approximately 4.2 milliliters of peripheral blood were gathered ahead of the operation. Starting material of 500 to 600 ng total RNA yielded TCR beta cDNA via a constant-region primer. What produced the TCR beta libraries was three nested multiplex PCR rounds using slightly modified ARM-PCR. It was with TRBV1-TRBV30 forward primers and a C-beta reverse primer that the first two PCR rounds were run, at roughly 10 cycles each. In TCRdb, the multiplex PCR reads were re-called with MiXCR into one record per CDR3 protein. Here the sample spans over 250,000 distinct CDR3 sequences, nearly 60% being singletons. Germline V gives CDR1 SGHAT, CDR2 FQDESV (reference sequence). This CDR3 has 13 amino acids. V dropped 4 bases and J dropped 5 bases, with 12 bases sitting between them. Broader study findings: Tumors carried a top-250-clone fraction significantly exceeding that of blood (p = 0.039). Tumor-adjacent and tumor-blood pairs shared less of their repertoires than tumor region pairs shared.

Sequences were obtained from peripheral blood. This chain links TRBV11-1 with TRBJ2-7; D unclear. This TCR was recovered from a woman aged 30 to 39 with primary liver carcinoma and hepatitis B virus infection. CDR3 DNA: TGTGCCAGCAGCTATCTCAACAAGGACGAGCAGTACTTC. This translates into CASSYLNKDEQYF.